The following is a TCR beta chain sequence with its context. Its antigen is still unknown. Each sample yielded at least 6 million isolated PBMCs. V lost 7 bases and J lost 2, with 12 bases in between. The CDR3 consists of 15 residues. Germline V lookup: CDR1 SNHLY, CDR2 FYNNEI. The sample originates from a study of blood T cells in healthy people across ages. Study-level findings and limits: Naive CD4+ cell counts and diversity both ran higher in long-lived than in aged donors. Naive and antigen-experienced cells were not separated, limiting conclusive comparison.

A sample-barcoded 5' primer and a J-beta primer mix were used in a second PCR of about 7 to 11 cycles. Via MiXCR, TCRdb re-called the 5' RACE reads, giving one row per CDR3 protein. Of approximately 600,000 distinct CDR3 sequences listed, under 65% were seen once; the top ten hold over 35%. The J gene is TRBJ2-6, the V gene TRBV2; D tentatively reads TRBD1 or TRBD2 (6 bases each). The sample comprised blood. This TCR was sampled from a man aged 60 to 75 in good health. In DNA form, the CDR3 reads TGTGCCAGCATCGGGGGCTCTACTGGGGCCAACGTCCTGACTTTC. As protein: CASIGGSTGANVLTF.